Listed below are T cell receptor beta chains from one sample, sequenced in a study of long-term antiretroviral therapy in people with HIV. Assay used: immunoSEQ multiplex PCR; TCRdb lists only in-frame clones, some missing. The data hold tens of thousands of clones, with 85% to 90% observed a single time. The sequenced sample was unsorted PBMCs, obtained 0.8 years after starting antiretroviral therapy. The receptor source for this set is a woman aged 25 to 45 with HIV. CDR3s include the opening cysteine and the closing phenylalanine or tryptophan. D genes are given only for firm matches. Size is omitted from some rows. Given values are once, few, many or a class for expanded clones.

>TRBJ2-1|.|.|11|TRBV29-1
CSVEGINEQFF
TGCAGCGTTGAAGGGATCAATGAGCAGTTCTTC
>TRBJ1-2|once|.|15|TRBV19
CASRGLSEANYGYTF
TGTGCCAGTAGGGGGCTTTCGGAAGCCAACTATGGCTACACCTTC
>TRBJ2-1|.|.|15|TRBV12-5
CASGLLGVARDEQFF
TGTGCTAGTGGTTTGTTAGGGGTTGCCCGCGATGAGCAGTTCTTC
>TRBJ1-1|.|TRBD1|17|TRBV5-6
CASSFGSWTGINTEAFF
TGTGCCAGCAGCTTCGGCTCGTGGACAGGGATAAACACTGAAGCTTTCTTT
>TRBJ1-5|once|.|15|TRBV5-6
CASSLGVGQIQPQHF
TGTGCCAGCAGCTTGGGGGTGGGCCAGATACAGCCCCAGCATTTT
>TRBJ2-6|.|.|15|TRBV2
CASTLGSSGANVLTF
TGTGCCAGCACTCTGGGGAGCTCTGGGGCCAACGTCCTGACTTTC
>TRBJ2-4|.|.|12|TRBV6-1
CASSTKGTNQYF
TGTGCCAGCAGTACCAAGGGGACAAATCAGTACTTC
>TRBJ2-4|.|.|13|TRBV15
CATTQMGGRFQYF
TGTGCCACCACCCAGATGGGGGGGCGGTTTCAGTACTTC
>TRBJ1-6|.|.|15|TRBV7-8
CASSFTDYINSPLHF
TGTGCCAGCAGCTTTACCGATTATATAAACTCACCCCTCCACTTT
>TRBJ2-3|.|.|15|TRBV4-1
CASSPSDGGTDTQYF
TGCGCCAGCAGCCCTTCGGATGGGGGAACAGATACGCAGTATTTT
>TRBJ1-1|once|TRBD1|14|TRBV6-5
CASSYEPGTGEAFF
TGTGCCAGCAGTTACGAGCCCGGGACAGGGGAGGCTTTCTTT
>TRBJ1-5|.|TRBD1|16|TRBV5-6
CASSLGTGGLNQPQHF
TGTGCCAGCAGCCTAGGGACAGGGGGCCTGAATCAGCCCCAGCATTTT
>TRBJ2-4|.|TRBD1|14|TRBV6-5
CASSRQGWENIQYF
TGTGCCAGCAGCCGACAGGGGTGGGAAAACATTCAGTACTTC
>TRBJ1-4|.|TRBD1|15|TRBV10-1
CASSPGQTTNEKLFF
TGCGCCAGCAGTCCGGGACAGACAACTAATGAAAAACTGTTTTTT
>TRBJ2-1|.|.|14|TRBV4-1
CASSQETGYDEQFF
TGCGCCAGCAGCCAAGAAACAGGCTATGATGAGCAGTTCTTC
>TRBJ2-1|.|TRBD2|17|TRBV5-1
CASLSGASGGLVDEQFF
TGCGCCAGTCTTTCTGGGGCTAGCGGGGGGCTTGTTGATGAGCAGTTCTTC
>TRBJ1-5|.|.|14|TRBV5-5
CASSLGDPYQPQHF
TGTGCCAGCAGCCTGGGGGACCCCTATCAGCCCCAGCATTTT
>TRBJ1-2|.|.|14|TRBV27
CASSLLPLGGGYTF
TGTGCCAGCAGTTTGCTCCCGCTAGGGGGAGGCTACACCTTC
>TRBJ2-2|once|.|13|TRBV29-1
CSGVGEGAGELFF
TGCAGCGGGGTCGGTGAGGGGGCCGGGGAGCTGTTTTTT
>TRBJ2-7|.|.|13|TRBV27
CASSLAGAGEQYF
TGTGCCAGCAGTTTAGCGGGGGCGGGGGAGCAGTACTTC
>TRBJ1-2|.|.|15|TRBV14
CASSSITGSIRGYTF
TGTGCCAGCAGCTCCATTACGGGAAGTATCCGGGGCTACACCTTC
>TRBJ2-1|.|.|17|TRBV25-1
CASSEFASGTAGDEQFF
TGTGCCAGCAGTGAATTTGCCTCCGGGACAGCGGGGGATGAGCAGTTCTTC
>TRBJ2-7|.|.|14|TRBV5-1
CASSLGQVLNEQYF
TGCGCCAGCAGCTTGGGGCAGGTATTAAACGAGCAGTACTTC
>TRBJ2-5|once|.|11|TRBV25-1
CASALVETQYF
TGTGCCAGCGCCTTGGTGGAGACCCAGTACTTC
>TRBJ2-1|.|TRBD1|14|TRBV6-6
CASSSDRGLNEQFF
TGTGCCAGCAGTTCGGACAGGGGGCTGAATGAGCAGTTCTTC
>TRBJ2-5|.|TRBD2|16|TRBV11-2
CASSFGGGNQMETQYF
TGTGCCAGCAGCTTCGGGGGGGGCAATCAAATGGAGACCCAGTACTTC
>TRBJ2-3|.|.|15|TRBV5-1
CASSLGGASTDTQYF
TGCGCCAGCAGCCTCGGGGGCGCGAGCACAGATACGCAGTATTTT
>TRBJ1-4|.|.|16|TRBV2
CASGGRQVATNEKLFF
TGTGCCAGCGGGGGGCGACAGGTTGCAACTAATGAAAAACTGTTTTTT
>TRBJ1-1|.|.|13|TRBV12-5
CASGLLVGTEAFF
TGTGCTAGTGGTTTGCTGGTGGGCACTGAAGCTTTCTTT
>TRBJ2-4|.|.|16|TRBV15
CATSREWSLAKNIQYF
TGTGCCACCAGCAGAGAGTGGAGCTTAGCCAAAAACATTCAGTACTTC
>TRBJ1-2|once|.|15|TRBV5-1
CASSLSGVANYGYTF
TGCGCCAGCAGCTTGTCCGGGGTAGCTAACTATGGCTACACCTTC
>TRBJ1-2|.|TRBD1|15|TRBV6-1
CASSALDRGIYGYTF
TGTGCCAGCAGTGCCTTGGACAGGGGGATCTATGGCTACACCTTC
>TRBJ2-1|few|TRBD2|14|TRBV7-9
CASSFGGGAGEQFF
TGTGCCAGCAGCTTCGGCGGGGGGGCCGGTGAGCAGTTCTTC
>TRBJ2-3|.|TRBD2|15|TRBV9
CASSGTSGATDTQYF
TGTGCCAGCAGCGGGACTAGCGGAGCCACAGATACGCAGTATTTT
>TRBJ1-1|few|.|15|TRBV7-3
CASSLLRRTDTEAFF
TGTGCCAGCAGCCTACTCCGAAGGACTGACACTGAAGCTTTCTTT
>TRBJ2-5|.|TRBD2|15|TRBV5-1
CASILPGGDGETQYF
TGCGCCAGCATACTCCCCGGGGGGGATGGAGAGACCCAGTACTTC
>TRBJ2-2|once|.|16|TRBV5-8
CASSPAGYSNTGELFF
TGTGCCAGCAGCCCCGCCGGGTATTCGAACACCGGGGAGCTGTTTTTT
>TRBJ1-1|.|.|13|TRBV7-8
CASSLRGNTEAFF
TGTGCCAGCAGCTTACGGGGGAACACTGAAGCTTTCTTT
>TRBJ2-1|.|.|15|TRBV15
CATSRERTRANEQFF
TGTGCCACCAGCAGGGAACGGACACGGGCCAATGAGCAGTTCTTC
>TRBJ2-5|.|.|15|TRBV15
CATSRVGDNQETQYF
TGTGCCACCAGCAGAGTTGGGGACAACCAAGAGACCCAGTACTTC